The rows below give T cell receptor beta chains drawn from one sample of a study of T cells in localized non-small cell lung cancer. Sequencing was performed with immunoSEQ multiplex PCR; in TCRdb, only in-frame clones are kept and a portion is missing. This table holds roughly 40,000 clones, 81% found once. The sequenced sample was peripheral blood mononuclear cells, obtained before any cancer treatment. The receptor set was obtained from a male donor aged 60 or older with stage II lung adenocarcinoma. CDR3s include the opening cysteine and the closing phenylalanine or tryptophan. D genes are given only for firm matches.

CDR3	J	V	D
CASTRTVNSNQPQHF	TRBJ1-5	TRBV7-8	.
CASSEAEQGIGYGYTF	TRBJ1-2	TRBV2	.
CASSYSLGNTEAFF	TRBJ1-1	TRBV6-5	.
CASSLGGGEQSHQHF	TRBJ1-5	TRBV7-2	.
CASSVHGNRGAFF	TRBJ1-1	TRBV2	.
CASSYSPRSSNQPQHF	TRBJ1-5	TRBV6-6	.
CAWSVGGRPGNQPQHF	TRBJ1-5	TRBV30	.
CASSQGTGRGTGELFF	TRBJ2-2	TRBV14	.
CASSFQETQYF	TRBJ2-5	TRBV7-8	.
CASSLDYSQETQYF	TRBJ2-5	TRBV28	.
CAISESKATGELFF	TRBJ2-2	TRBV10-3	.
CASSRQGNRGTEAFF	TRBJ1-1	TRBV28	TRBD1
CAWTPGGRYTF	TRBJ1-2	TRBV30	.
CASTPTGFPKEQYF	TRBJ2-7	TRBV7-9	TRBD1
CASSVQGGHEQYF	TRBJ2-7	TRBV11-2	.
CASSQVSTGDGYTF	TRBJ1-2	TRBV4-1	TRBD1
CASILPSGGGSEAFF	TRBJ1-1	TRBV19	.
CASSGQDRRQPQHF	TRBJ1-5	TRBV18	TRBD1
CASSMSGRKNEQFF	TRBJ2-1	TRBV19	TRBD2
CASSLDGSGEQFF	TRBJ2-1	TRBV5-1	TRBD2
CASSWSRGRGTDTQYF	TRBJ2-3	TRBV5-1	.
CASSEDSGTYRAEQYF	TRBJ2-7	TRBV2	TRBD2
CASSLADSGFGALRDKVEYF	TRBJ1-3	TRBV5-1	.
CASSQGQAGNGYTF	TRBJ1-2	TRBV4-3	.
CASSLLAGAEQYF	TRBJ2-7	TRBV6-5	TRBD2
CATQGGYSGEQFF	TRBJ2-1	TRBV7-2	.
CACPLGGANVLTF	TRBJ2-6	TRBV30	.
CAWGDRPNNEQFF	TRBJ2-1	TRBV30	TRBD1
CAIKQGNTYVEQYF	TRBJ2-7	TRBV10-3	.
CASSYEAGGHTEAFF	TRBJ1-1	TRBV6-6	TRBD1
CASLQSSYNEQFF	TRBJ2-1	TRBV25-1	.